The present entry profiles one T cell receptor (beta chain) with its context. Other DNA sequences within the sample encode an identical CDR3. The assay was immunoSEQ multiplex PCR, and TCRdb's table has in-frame clones only and misses some. The data show approximately 2.3 million clones, more than 80% seen once. The data are from a study of shared clonotypes between healthy human individuals. V was clipped by 1 base and J by 3 bases, with 6 bases between them. The V gene's germline CDR1 is SGHTA and CDR2 FQGNSA. The CDR3 is 13 amino acids. The authors divided CD4+ cells into CD45RA+ naive and CD45RA-negative memory subsets.

This clonotype originated in a man aged 18-30 years in good health. Some clones in this sample may be carry-over from other donors' samples. Sequences were obtained from naive CD4+ T cells from PBMCs. Subset of the sample: CD45RA+ positively selected. The chain combines TRBV7-2 with TRBJ1-2, with D uncertain. CDR3 DNA: TGTGCCAGCAGCTTAGGGCAGGACTATGGCTACACCTTC. Protein sequence: CASSLGQDYGYTF.